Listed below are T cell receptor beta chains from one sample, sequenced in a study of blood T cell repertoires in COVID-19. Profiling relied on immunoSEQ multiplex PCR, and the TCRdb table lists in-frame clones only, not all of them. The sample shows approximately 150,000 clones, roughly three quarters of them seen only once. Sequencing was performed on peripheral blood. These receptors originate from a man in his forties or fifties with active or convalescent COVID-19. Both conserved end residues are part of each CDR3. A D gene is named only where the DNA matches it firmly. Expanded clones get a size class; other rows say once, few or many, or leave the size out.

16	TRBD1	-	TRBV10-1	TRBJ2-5	CASSERGTGLPETQYF	TGCGCCAGCAGTGAAAGAGGGACAGGGCTCCCAGAGACCCAGTACTTC
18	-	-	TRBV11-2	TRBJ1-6	CASSLVAGGPPYNSPLHF	TGTGCCAGCAGCTTAGTGGCCGGGGGTCCCCCCTATAATTCACCCCTCCACTTT
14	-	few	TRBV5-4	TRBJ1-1	CASSSALATTEAFF	TGTGCCAGCAGCTCCGCCCTAGCGACCACTGAAGCTTTCTTT
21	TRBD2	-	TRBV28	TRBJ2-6	CASSLAWWGSGTTSGANVLTF	TGTGCCAGCAGTTTGGCCTGGTGGGGCTCCGGGACTACCTCTGGGGCCAACGTCCTGACTTTC
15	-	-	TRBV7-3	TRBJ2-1	CASSLELARYNEQFF	TGTGCCAGCAGCTTAGAACTAGCTCGCTACAATGAGCAGTTCTTC
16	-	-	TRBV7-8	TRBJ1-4	CASSRGGFRTNEKLFF	TGTGCCAGCAGTAGAGGGGGTTTTAGGACTAATGAAAAACTGTTTTTT
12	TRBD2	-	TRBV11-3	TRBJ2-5	CASSPPGGTQYF	TGTGCCAGCAGTCCCCCGGGAGGGACCCAGTACTTC
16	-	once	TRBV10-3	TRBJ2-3	CAISSTRGTSTDTQYF	TGTGCCATCAGTTCCACCAGGGGAACTAGCACAGATACGCAGTATTTT
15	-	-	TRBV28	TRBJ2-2	CASNLGLLNTGELFF	TGTGCCAGCAACCTGGGGCTATTGAACACCGGGGAGCTGTTTTTT
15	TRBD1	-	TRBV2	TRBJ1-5	CASSGDRGHYQPQHF	TGTGCCAGCAGCGGGGACAGGGGGCATTATCAGCCCCAGCATTTT
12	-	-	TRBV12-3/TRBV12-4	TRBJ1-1	CASSRENTEAFF	TGTGCCAGCAGCCGGGAGAACACTGAAGCTTTCTTT
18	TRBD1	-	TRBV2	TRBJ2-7	CASSGDRVSDALAREQYF	TGTGCCAGCAGTGGGGACAGGGTGTCCGATGCCCTCGCTCGTGAGCAGTACTTC
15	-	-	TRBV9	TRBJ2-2	CASSPLRINTGELFF	TGTGCCAGCAGTCCCCTGCGGATAAACACCGGGGAGCTGTTTTTT
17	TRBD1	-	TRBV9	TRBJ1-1	CASSASRTGGADTEAFF	TGTGCCAGCAGCGCGTCCCGGACAGGGGGCGCGGACACTGAAGCTTTCTTT
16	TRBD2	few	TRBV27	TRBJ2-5	CASSLSPAGGQETQYF	TGTGCCAGCAGTTTATCGCCAGCGGGAGGGCAAGAGACCCAGTACTTC
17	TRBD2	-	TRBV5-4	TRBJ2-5	CASSLAGLAGGRETQYF	TGTGCCAGCAGCTTGGCGGGACTAGCGGGAGGGAGGGAGACCCAGTACTTC
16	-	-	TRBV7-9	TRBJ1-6	CASSLGSGGKHSPLHF	TGTGCCAGCAGCTTGGGAAGCGGGGGGAAACATTCACCCCTCCACTTT
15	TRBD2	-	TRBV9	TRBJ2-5	CASSAGGAVQETQYF	TGTGCCAGCAGCGCGGGGGGGGCGGTTCAAGAGACCCAGTACTTC
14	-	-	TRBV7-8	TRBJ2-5	CASSPRRSQETQYF	TGTGCCAGCAGCCCACGACGGAGTCAAGAGACCCAGTACTTC
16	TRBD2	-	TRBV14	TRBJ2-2	CASSSGLAGITGELFF	TGTGCCAGCAGCTCGGGACTAGCGGGAATCACCGGGGAGCTGTTTTTT
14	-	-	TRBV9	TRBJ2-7	CASSVDLDYYEQYF	TGTGCCAGCAGCGTAGACCTGGACTACTACGAGCAGTACTTC
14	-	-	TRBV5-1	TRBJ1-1	CASSLESGVTGAFF	TGCGCCAGCAGCTTGGAGTCAGGGGTAACGGGAGCTTTCTTT
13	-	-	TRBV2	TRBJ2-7	CASIRDTTREQYF	TGTGCCAGCATCCGGGACACCACACGGGAGCAGTACTTC
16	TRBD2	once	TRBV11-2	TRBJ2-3	CASSSTSGSSTDTQYF	TGTGCCAGCAGCTCCACTAGCGGTTCTAGCACAGATACGCAGTATTTT
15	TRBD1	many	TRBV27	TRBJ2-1	CASRRGTGTSNEQFF	TGTGCCAGCAGAAGGGGGACAGGGACGTCCAATGAGCAGTTCTTC
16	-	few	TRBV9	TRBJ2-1	CASSVWYSASYNEQFF	TGTGCCAGCAGCGTCTGGTACAGTGCTTCCTACAATGAGCAGTTCTTC
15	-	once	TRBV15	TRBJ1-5	CATSREAIPNQPQHF	TGTGCCACCAGCAGGGAGGCGATCCCCAATCAGCCCCAGCATTTT
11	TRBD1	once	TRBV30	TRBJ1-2	CAHRGMDGYTF	TGTGCCCACAGGGGGATGGACGGCTACACCTTC
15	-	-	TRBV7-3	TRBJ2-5	CASSLTGEEGETQYF	TGTGCCAGCAGCTTAACGGGCGAGGAGGGAGAGACCCAGTACTTC
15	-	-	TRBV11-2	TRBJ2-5	CASSLALGERETQYF	TGTGCCAGCAGCTTAGCTTTGGGAGAGAGAGAGACCCAGTACTTC
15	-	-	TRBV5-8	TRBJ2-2	CASSFIRGGTGELFF	TGTGCCAGCAGCTTCATCAGGGGTGGCACCGGGGAGCTGTTTTTT
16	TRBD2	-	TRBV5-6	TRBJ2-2	CASSSRAGGLTGELFF	TGTGCCAGCAGCTCGCGAGCGGGAGGATTGACCGGGGAGCTGTTTTTT
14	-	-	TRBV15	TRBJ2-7	CATSRDGRAYEQYF	TGTGCCACCAGCAGAGACGGCAGGGCTTACGAGCAGTACTTC
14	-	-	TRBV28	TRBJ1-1	CASQLGVLDTEAFF	TGTGCCAGCCAATTAGGGGTGCTGGACACTGAAGCTTTCTTT
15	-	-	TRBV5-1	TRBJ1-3	CASSLPTVSGNTIYF	TGCGCCAGCAGCTTGCCTACAGTCTCTGGAAACACCATATATTTT
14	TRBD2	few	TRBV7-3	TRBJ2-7	CASSSLAGGDEQYF	TGTGCCAGCAGCTCTTTAGCGGGAGGGGACGAGCAGTACTTC
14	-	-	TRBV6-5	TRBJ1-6	CASSVERSNSPLHF	TGTGCCAGCAGCGTAGAGAGATCTAATTCACCCCTCCACTTT
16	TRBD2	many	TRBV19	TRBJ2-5	CASRGTSGASKETQYF	TGTGCCAGTAGAGGTACTAGCGGAGCAAGTAAAGAGACCCAGTACTTC
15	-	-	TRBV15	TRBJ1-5	CATSRGGEVNQPQHF	TGTGCCACCAGCAGGGGAGGGGAGGTCAATCAGCCCCAGCATTTT
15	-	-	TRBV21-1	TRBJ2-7	CASIPDRTLSYEQYF	TGTGCCAGCATCCCGGACAGGACCCTCTCCTACGAGCAGTACTTC
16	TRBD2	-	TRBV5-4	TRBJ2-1	CASSLAAGGPFNEQFF	TGTGCCAGCAGCTTGGCGGCGGGAGGCCCTTTCAATGAGCAGTTCTTC
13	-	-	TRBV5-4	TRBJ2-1	CASSLASLHEQFF	TGTGCCAGCAGCTTGGCTAGTCTCCATGAGCAGTTCTTC
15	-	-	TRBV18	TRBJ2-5	CASSPPSGWDETQYF	TGTGCCAGCTCACCACCCAGCGGGTGGGATGAGACCCAGTACTTC
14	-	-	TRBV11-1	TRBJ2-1	CASSLQGRGDEQFF	TGTGCCAGCAGCTTACAGGGGCGAGGGGATGAGCAGTTCTTC
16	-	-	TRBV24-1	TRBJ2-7	CATSSARGGRMGEQYF	TGTGCCACCAGTTCGGCGCGGGGAGGACGAATGGGCGAGCAGTACTTC